The following is a TCR beta chain sequence with its context. The data derive from a study of blood T cell repertoires in COVID-19. Study-level information: Acute-phase and convalescent COVID-19 samples originated in the United States, Italy and Spain.

The method was immunoSEQ multiplex PCR; TCRdb's version includes in-frame clones alone and lacks a portion of them. The table has 80,000 to 100,000 clones, around 74% seen once. The CDR3 is 13 residues long. CDR1 is SQVTM and CDR2 is ANQGSEA in the germline V gene. V was clipped by 5 bases and J by 1 base; unmatched bases: 3. This clonotype was sampled from a man between 65 and 85 years old with COVID-19, enrolled during active disease. Sequencing used peripheral blood. The chain recombines TRBV29-1 with TRBJ2-5; 8 bases are shared with TRBD2. The DNA of the CDR3 is TGCAGCGTTCGGACTAGCAGCCAAGAGACCCAGTACTTC. The encoded protein is CSVRTSSQETQYF.